This T cell receptor beta chain was retrieved from a study of spatial heterogeneity in lung cancer (dated by TCRdb to the late 2010s). General notes on the study: Samples were obtained from approximately 77 patients with early-stage, untreated non-small cell lung cancer from the lung TRACERx cohort. Follow-up PBMC samples were sequenced whenever the samples were available, and the median time to follow-up was roughly 2 years after resection. Beta-chain transcripts were consistently detected in greater numbers than alpha-chain transcripts, which likely reflects a higher abundance of beta-chain transcripts. In the raw uncorrected reads, each unique combination of TCR and UMI appeared more than ten times on average. In non-small cell lung cancer, the study made a quantitative comparison of TCR alpha and beta repertoires among multiple tumor regions, matched nontumor lung and blood. Nonsynonymous mutation counts, determined by whole-exome sequencing of tumor tissue, were related to features of the TCR repertoire. Both alpha and beta chains were TCR-sequenced in 200 to 250 tumor regions, 64 matched nontumor lung samples and more than 50 PBMC samples obtained at surgery.

The paper as a whole reports these results and caveats: Comparisons of baseline and follow-up blood repertoires included only around 15 patients. Ubiquitous expanded tumor TCRs showed up in blood more often at tumor resection than at routine follow-up. Additional single-cell paired TCR alpha and beta sequencing was considered necessary to confirm, at a functional level, the hypothesis that regional TCRs recognize regional mutations.

The receptor library was made with 5' RACE. Instrument on record: NextSeq 500. In the TCR library protocol, a unique molecular identifier was attached to each TCR cDNA molecule so that PCR and sequencing errors could be corrected. As for how the authors treated the data: TCR identification, UMI-based error correction and CDR3 extraction were all carried out with Decombinator tools. TCRs above a frequency of 2 per 1,000, corresponding to the top 1% of the tumor frequency distribution, were defined as expanded. Renyi diversity was computed with the R vegan package after each repertoire had been subsampled 100 times to 5,000 TCRs. CDR3 similarity networks were built from amino acid triplet string-kernel similarity, with CDR3s being connected when pairwise similarity was above 0.82. TCRdb applied fastp at Q25 and MiXCR to the public reads, then kept only in-frame beta chains. One record per CDR3 amino acid sequence lists the most common genes and DNA. In this record, the V and J calls reflect TCRdb's handling and not the investigators' own analysis. This sample is represented by around 100,000 distinct CDR3 sequences; roughly 10% of them were singletons. The ten largest account for roughly a quarter of the sample.

This clonotype came up many times. This clone's antigen is unknown. Base qualities are missing; no much larger clone stands one base away. CDR1 and CDR2, per the germline V gene, are SGHRS and YFSETQ. The CDR3 holds 13 amino acids from the cysteine to the phenylalanine. Just the 39-base CDR3 DNA is kept, in frame starting at base 1. V is cut back by 3 bases and J by 6 bases, with 2 bases in the junction unmatched. Interpreted using the paper, the time point label stands for: blood at routine non-recurrence follow-up after resection. Whole RNA extracted from tumor and nontumor lung tissue, or from cryopreserved PBMC samples, was used for TCR sequencing without cell sorting. Only patients with enough RNA available from two or more tumor regions were chosen for TCR sequencing.

This sequence originates from a female donor with early-stage non-small cell lung cancer. The V gene is TRBV5-1 and the J gene is TRBJ1-1; 10 of the junction bases match TRBD1. Sequenced material: PBMCs, taken at follow-up. The CDR3 has the sequence CASSSGQGAEAFF. The DNA sequence follows: TGCGCCAGCAGCTCCGGACAGGGGGCTGAAGCTTTCTTT.